One and the same sample provided the 15 T cell receptor beta chains below, sequenced in a study of shared clonotypes between healthy human individuals (dated by TCRdb to 2018 to 2020). Libraries were constructed by the immunoSEQ multiplex PCR assay. TCRdb obtained this table from immuneACCESS and retained in-frame rearrangements with V and J assigned. These tables miss some clones; where compared with another copy, unresolved V genes account for less than half of the shortfall, and the remainder is unexplained. Recorded for this sample are millions of clones; more than 80% of them occurred a single time. About 0.37% of the sample is taken by the ten largest. Sequenced material: naive CD4+ T cells from PBMCs. The cell subset or site label here, explained by the study, means: CD45RA+ positively selected. The receptors derive from a man between 18 and 29 years old in good health. Some clones in this sample may be carry-over from other donors' samples.

Concerning this clone: This same CDR3 is encoded by further DNA sequences in the sample. The chain joins TRBV5-1 to TRBJ2-2, with D uncertain. Germline-derived CDR1 and CDR2 are SGHRS and YFSETQ. Trimming removed 0 bases at V and 0 bases at J, with 6 bases between. The length of the CDR3 is 15 residues. The CDR3 here is CASSLGLANTGELFF. The CDR3 bases are TGCGCCAGCAGCTTGGGGCTAGCGAACACCGGGGAGCTGTTTTTT.

The rearrangement uses TRBV5-1 and TRBJ2-7; 7 nucleotides match TRBD2. Trimming removed 4 bases from V and 0 bases from J; junction bases left unmatched: 4. Germline CDR1 is SGHRS and CDR2 is YFSETQ. The CDR3 consists of 14 residues. The CDR3 region is CASSNSGYSYEQYF. In DNA form, the CDR3 reads TGCGCCAGCAGCAATAGCGGGTACTCCTACGAGCAGTACTTC.

V is TRBV7-9 and J is TRBJ2-3; no firm D call. CDR1 and CDR2 (germline): SEHNR, FQNEAQ (reference sequence). This CDR3 spans 12 amino acids. The ends were cut back, 7 bases at V and 5 bases at J, with 10 bases in the middle. The chain's CDR3 is CASTQTGDTQYF. The CDR3 nucleotides read TGTGCCAGCACCCAGACTGGAGATACGCAGTATTTT.

This chain connects TRBV2 to TRBJ2-1, with no clear D. This CDR3 has 18 amino acids. V was cut by 6 bases and J by 0 bases, with 21 bases left in between. Looked up from germline, CDR1 is SNHLY and CDR2 is FYNNEI. CDR3 in amino acids: CASSASAARKVSYNEQFF. The CDR3 bases are TGTGCCAGCAGCGCCTCCGCCGCTAGAAAAGTCTCCTACAATGAGCAGTTCTTC.

J is TRBJ2-2 and V is TRBV7-2; TRBD2 matches 7 bases. Germline trimming cut 1 base from V and 7 bases from J; bases unmatched to any gene: 9. Germline V lookup: CDR1 SGHTA, CDR2 FQGNSA. The CDR3 consists of 16 residues. The CDR3 region has the DNA TGTGCCAGCAGCTTAGTGGCGGGAGAGAGGGGCGGGGAGCTGTTTTTT. This translates into CASSLVAGERGGELFF. The variable domain in full, with the rest retrieved from reference TRBV7-2 and TRBJ2-2, is GAGVSQSPSNKVTEKGKDVELRCDPISGHTALYWYRQSLGQGLEFLIYFQGNSAPDKSGLPSDRFSAERTGGSVSTLTIQRTQQEDSAVYLCASSLVAGERGGELFFGEGSRLTVL.

The chain combines TRBV12-5 with TRBJ2-2; TRBD1 aligns across 8 bases. V shed 10 bases, J shed 5 bases, and the junction held 12 bases outside the gene matches. The CDR3 is 15 amino acids. Germline V gene lookup returns CDR1 LGHNT and CDR2 FRNRAP. CDR3 amino acids: CATILGQGVTGELFF. CDR3 nucleotides: TGTGCTACCATCCTCGGACAGGGTGTGACCGGGGAGCTGTTTTTT.

Points on this clone: The same CDR3 arises from other DNA sequences in this sample as well. The chain has TRBV29-1 and TRBJ2-3; no definite D call. V gave up 3 bases and J gave up 0 bases, with 4 bases separating them. The germline CDR1 and CDR2 sequences are SQVTM and ANQGSEA. The length of the CDR3 is 12 residues. The CDR3 nucleotides read TGCAGCGTTGATAGCAGCACAGATACGCAGTATTTT. Residues: CSVDSSTDTQYF.

The CDR3 DNA follows: TGTGCCAGCAGTCCTGGGAGCTGGAGGGAGCCCTACAATGAGCAGTTCTTC. Its translation: CASSPGSWREPYNEQFF. The V gene is TRBV27, the J gene TRBJ2-1; TRBD2 might be the D (6 bases). V lost 5 bases, J lost 2 bases, and 19 bases lay in between. CDR3 size: 17 residues. Germline CDR1 is MNHEY and CDR2 is SMNVEV (reference sequence).

CDR3 nucleotides: TGTGCCAGCAGTTACACTCGACGCTCCTACAATGAGCAGTTCTTC. Protein sequence: CASSYTRRSYNEQFF. The V and J genes are TRBV6-8 and TRBJ2-1; D is unclear. The CDR3 loop spans 15 amino acids. Deletions cut 2 bases from V and 0 bases from J, with 8 bases between. Germline V gene sequence: CDR1 MNHGY, CDR2 SAAAGT.

The chain links TRBV6-5 to TRBJ1-6; no clear D gene. This CDR3 spans 15 amino acids. The V and J ends lost 0 bases and 6 bases respectively, with 9 bases between them. Germline-derived CDR1 and CDR2 are MNHEY and SVGAGI. The CDR3 coding sequence is TGTGCCAGCAGTTACTCACGGCAGCCTAATTCACCCCTCCACTTT. Residues: CASSYSRQPNSPLHF.

The V call is TRBV28, the J call TRBJ1-4; no clear D. Germline V gives CDR1 MDHEN, CDR2 SYDVKM. V was trimmed by 5 bases and J by 7 bases, leaving 17 bases between them. This CDR3 is 15 amino acids long. CDR3: CASSLHPRTGEKLFF. CDR3 nucleotide sequence: TGTGCCAGCAGTCTCCATCCCAGGACGGGTGAAAAACTGTTTTTT.

This rearrangement joins TRBV5-6 to TRBJ2-6; D assignment may be TRBD1 or TRBD2 (5 bases each). The CDR3 totals 17 residues. V shed 4 bases and J shed 0 bases, with 14 bases lying between them. Germline V gene sequence: CDR1 SGHDT, CDR2 YYEEEE. In nucleotides, the CDR3 is TGTGCCAGCAGCCGGGACCGAACAGGCTCTGGGGCCAACGTCCTGACTTTC. Translating gives CASSRDRTGSGANVLTF.

The J gene is TRBJ2-1, the V gene TRBV28; 9 bases match TRBD2. The CDR3 runs 16 residues. V lost 5 bases and J lost 4; bases outside the gene matches: 9. Germline assignment: CDR1 MDHEN and CDR2 SYDVKM. CDR3 DNA sequence: TGTGCCAGCAGTGCTCCGGGGGCGGGAGGGTACAATGAGCAGTTCTTC. It yields the protein CASSAPGAGGYNEQFF.

The chain is built from TRBV4-1 and TRBJ1-4; TRBD1 matches at 12 bases. This CDR3 has 19 amino acids. V lost 0 bases to trimming and J lost 8 bases; unmatched junction nucleotides: 13. CDR1 is MGHRA, CDR2 YSYEKL, per germline. The CDR3 reads CASSQEPGQGALTEEKLFF. The CDR3 DNA follows: TGCGCCAGCAGCCAAGAACCGGGACAGGGGGCCCTCACTGAGGAAAAACTGTTTTTT.

V gene TRBV28 combines with J gene TRBJ2-7, with TRBD1 as a possible D gene (5 bases). The CDR3 spans 16 residues. CDR1 and CDR2 (germline): MDHEN, SYDVKM. V was shortened by 3 bases and J by 7 bases, with 22 bases between the two germline ends. The CDR3 is CASSFQGQGNFLEQYF. DNA of the CDR3: TGTGCCAGCAGTTTCCAAGGGCAGGGCAATTTCTTGGAGCAGTACTTC.